The T cell receptor (beta chain) described here comes from a study of blood T cells in healthy people across ages. Through a sample-barcoded 5' primer and a J-beta primer mix, a second PCR was run for roughly 7 to 11 cycles. TCRdb called the 5' RACE reads again in MiXCR, with one record for every CDR3 protein. The sample shows 450,000 to 700,000 distinct CDR3 sequences, approximately 25% of them seen only once. This receptor was obtained from a woman in her seventies in good health. The sequencing sample was made of blood.

The CDR3 is CSAPAGGSSTDTQYF. CDR3 in DNA: TGCAGTGCTCCAGCGGGGGGGTCTAGCACAGATACGCAGTATTTT. The chain combines TRBV20-1 with TRBJ2-3; 10 bases line up with TRBD2. The CDR3 extends over 15 amino acids. The ends lost 5 bases at V and 0 bases at J; junction bases unmatched: 5. CDR1 DFQATT and CDR2 SNEGSKA come from the germline V gene (reference sequence).